The clone carrying this T cell receptor beta chain is a singleton in its sample. Its antigen remains unidentified. Assay used: immunoSEQ multiplex PCR; TCRdb lists only in-frame clones, some missing. The sample gives about 41,000 clones, 80% to 90% of which show up once; approximately 1.6% is in the top ten. Time point in this sample: week 35, safety follow-up. Alongside topical imiquimod, each dose of vaccine comprised 300 ug of mutant IDH1 20-mer peptide. The germline V gene has CDR1 MNHNS and CDR2 SASEGT. The CDR3 is 15 amino acids. With V trimmed by 5 bases and J by 4 bases, 8 bases remained unmatched. The sample originates from a study of a mutant IDH1 vaccine in newly diagnosed glioma. Study in general: A roughly 60% male, around 40% female split and a mean age of roughly 37 years characterized treated patients. Previous care, which was radiotherapy, temozolomide, or both, most often involved both.

The chain uses TRBV6-1 and TRBJ1-2; 9 bases are shared with TRBD1. The clonotype comes from a man aged 35 to 55 with glioma. The material sequenced was PBMCs, taken from a glioma patient whose treatment included an IDH1 peptide vaccine. The CDR3 is CASSPGTGIFYGYTF. The CDR3 nucleotides read TGTGCCAGCAGTCCCGGGACAGGGATTTTCTATGGCTACACCTTC.